A selection of T cell receptor beta chains follows, all from one sample in a study of cytomegalovirus exposure and HLA in healthy donors. Profiling relied on immunoSEQ multiplex PCR, and the TCRdb table lists in-frame clones only, not all of them. The sample includes around 140,000 clones, around 73% of them seen just once. Sequenced input: PBMCs. These receptor sequences come from a woman aged 18-29 years in good health and CMV-seronegative. Both conserved end residues are part of each CDR3. D genes are given only for firm matches. Expanded clones get a size class; other rows say once, few or many, or leave the size out.

d_gene	abundance	v_gene	j_gene	CDR3aa	CDR3nt
TRBD2	.	TRBV7-9	TRBJ2-1	CASSLLSGRGNEQFF	TGTGCCAGCAGCTTACTTAGCGGGAGAGGGAATGAGCAGTTCTTC
TRBD1	.	TRBV5-1	TRBJ1-5	CASSPGTGNQPQHF	TGCGCCAGCAGCCCCGGGACAGGCAATCAGCCCCAGCATTTT
TRBD2	.	TRBV6-4	TRBJ2-5	CASSELAGGQETQYF	TGTGCCAGCAGTGAACTAGCGGGGGGGCAAGAGACCCAGTACTTC
TRBD1	.	TRBV19	TRBJ1-4	CASRTGWSEKLFF	TGTGCCAGCAGGACAGGGTGGTCTGAAAAACTGTTTTTT
TRBD1	.	TRBV19	TRBJ1-1	CASSTPPQGAQHTEAFF	TGTGCCAGTAGTACCCCCCCACAGGGGGCGCAGCACACTGAAGCTTTCTTT
.	.	TRBV25-1	TRBJ1-2	CASRPSGGNTGWGYGYTF	TGTGCCAGCAGGCCCTCGGGGGGCAACACCGGCTGGGGTTATGGCTACACCTTC
.	once	TRBV4-3	TRBJ2-3	CASSRAADSTDTQYF	TGCGCCAGCAGCCGTGCGGCAGATAGCACAGATACGCAGTATTTT
.	once	TRBV2	TRBJ1-5	CASSGQDNQPQHF	TGTGCCAGCAGTGGTCAGGACAATCAGCCCCAGCATTTT
.	few	TRBV27	TRBJ1-1	CASSLSLGGNTEAFF	TGTGCCAGCAGTTTATCGCTCGGTGGGAACACTGAAGCTTTCTTT
.	.	TRBV5-1	TRBJ1-1	CASSLDPGATEAFF	TGCGCCAGCAGCTTGGACCCAGGGGCCACTGAAGCTTTCTTT
.	.	TRBV19	TRBJ2-7	CASRRQRDTAYEQYF	TGTGCCAGTAGGCGACAACGGGACACCGCCTACGAGCAGTACTTC
.	few	TRBV27	TRBJ2-1	CASSLAGGSVRNEQFF	TGTGCCAGCAGTTTAGCCGGAGGTTCCGTAAGAAATGAGCAGTTCTTC
TRBD1	.	TRBV6-5	TRBJ1-6	CASSLAGQGHSPLHF	TGTGCCAGCAGTTTAGCCGGACAGGGACATTCACCCCTCCACTTT
TRBD2	.	TRBV19	TRBJ2-3	CASSNQRGGPDTQYF	TGTGCCAGTAGTAACCAGCGGGGGGGGCCAGATACGCAGTATTTT
.	.	TRBV4-3	TRBJ2-1	CASSDTSSYNEQFF	TGCGCCAGCAGTGACACTAGCTCCTACAATGAGCAGTTCTTC
TRBD1	.	TRBV27	TRBJ1-2	CASSLGQNYGYTF	TGTGCCAGCAGTTTGGGACAGAACTATGGCTACACCTTC
TRBD1	.	TRBV5-1	TRBJ1-1	CASSVRQGPEHAEAFF	TGCGCCAGCAGCGTACGACAGGGCCCCGAACACGCTGAAGCTTTCTTT
TRBD1	.	TRBV7-3	TRBJ1-1	CASSLMAGGGTEAFF	TGTGCCAGCAGCCTTATGGCAGGGGGAGGTACTGAAGCTTTCTTT
TRBD1	.	TRBV6-5	TRBJ1-6	CASSGRDRDNSPLHF	TGTGCCAGCAGTGGCCGGGACAGGGATAATTCACCCCTCCACTTT
.	.	TRBV4-3	TRBJ1-4	CASRRGGPTNEKLFF	TGCGCCAGCAGAAGGGGGGGTCCAACTAATGAAAAACTGTTTTTT
.	.	TRBV18	TRBJ1-5	CASSKRSGLNQPQHF	TGTGCCAGCTCTAAGAGATCAGGGCTCAATCAGCCCCAGCATTTT
.	.	TRBV30	TRBJ1-1	CAWSTGDTEAFF	TGTGCCTGGTCGACAGGAGACACTGAAGCTTTCTTT
.	.	TRBV12-1	TRBJ1-5	CASTDRADSNQPQHF	TGTGCCAGCACAGACAGGGCGGATAGCAATCAGCCCCAGCATTTT
.	.	TRBV6-5	TRBJ1-5	CASSYSRRVNQPQHF	TGTGCCAGCAGTTACTCGAGGAGGGTCAATCAGCCCCAGCATTTT
TRBD2	.	TRBV18	TRBJ2-7	CASSPGGEAYEQYF	TGTGCCAGCTCACCAGGGGGGGAAGCGTACGAGCAGTACTTC
TRBD2	once	TRBV5-4	TRBJ2-5	CASSLPLAGVGETQYF	TGTGCCAGCAGCTTGCCTCTAGCGGGAGTAGGTGAGACCCAGTACTTC
TRBD2	once	TRBV18	TRBJ2-1	CASSKFTSGGTYNEQFF	TGTGCCAGCTCGAAATTCACTAGCGGGGGGACCTACAATGAGCAGTTCTTC
TRBD1	.	TRBV7-9	TRBJ2-7	CASSLGGQGDYEQYF	TGTGCCAGCAGCTTAGGAGGACAGGGCGACTACGAGCAGTACTTC
.	.	TRBV6-5	TRBJ1-2	CASSYQEGWGYTF	TGTGCCAGCAGTTACCAGGAGGGCTGGGGCTACACCTTC
.	.	TRBV19	TRBJ1-1	CASTSKAGRTEAFF	TGTGCCAGTACCTCGAAGGCGGGAAGGACTGAAGCTTTCTTT
TRBD1	once	TRBV5-4	TRBJ2-2	CASSWDRGGELFF	TGTGCCAGCAGCTGGGACAGGGGCGGGGAGCTGTTTTTT
TRBD2	.	TRBV5-5	TRBJ2-1	CASSLGLAVIYNEQFF	TGTGCCAGCAGCTTGGGACTAGCAGTTATCTACAATGAGCAGTTCTTC
.	.	TRBV11-1	TRBJ2-2	CASSLGLVANTGELFF	TGTGCCAGCAGCTTAGGGTTAGTGGCGAACACCGGGGAGCTGTTTTTT
.	.	TRBV19	TRBJ2-5	CASSIQLSQETQYF	TGTGCCAGTAGTATTCAACTATCCCAAGAGACCCAGTACTTC
.	few	TRBV6-1	TRBJ2-1	CASSGRQLIVRDEQFF	TGTGCCAGCAGTGGGCGGCAGCTAATCGTACGCGATGAGCAGTTCTTC
.	few	TRBV11-3	TRBJ2-7	CASSWARFPYEQYF	TGTGCCAGCAGCTGGGCGCGTTTCCCCTACGAGCAGTACTTC
.	.	TRBV23-1	TRBJ1-3	CASSQSLPGDLSRRVCSGNTIYF	TGCGCCAGCAGTCAATCGCTACCCGGGGACTTGTCTCGTCGGGTATGCTCTGGAAACACCATATATTTT
.	.	TRBV7-2	TRBJ1-5	CASSRNSGGQPQHF	TGTGCCAGCAGCCGAAACTCCGGCGGGCAGCCCCAGCATTTT
.	.	TRBV27	TRBJ1-6	CASSLSKSSYNSPLHF	TGTGCCAGCAGTTTATCCAAGAGCTCCTATAATTCACCCCTCCACTTT
TRBD1	.	TRBV11-2	TRBJ1-4	CASSTDRGRNEKLFF	TGTGCCAGCAGCACAGACAGGGGGCGGAATGAAAAACTGTTTTTT
.	.	TRBV4-3	TRBJ2-6	CASSQEISWGHRSGANVLTF	TGCGCCAGCAGCCAAGAAATTTCCTGGGGACATCGCTCTGGGGCCAACGTCCTGACTTTC
TRBD2	.	TRBV7-9	TRBJ2-1	CASSPPFRLAGGNEQFF	TGTGCCAGCAGCCCCCCTTTCCGACTAGCGGGGGGGAATGAGCAGTTCTTC
.	.	TRBV4-3	TRBJ1-5	CASSQVLSQPQHF	TGCGCCAGCAGCCAAGTTCTTAGTCAGCCCCAGCATTTT
TRBD1	.	TRBV5-8	TRBJ2-7	CASTRRQGASEQYF	TGTGCCAGCACCCGGCGGCAGGGGGCATCCGAGCAGTACTTC
.	.	TRBV6-6	TRBJ2-1	CASSYRDSSTHEQFF	TGTGCCAGCAGTTACCGGGACTCAAGCACGCATGAGCAGTTCTTC
TRBD2	few	TRBV27	TRBJ2-3	CASSLRTGLGLAGGRYSTDTQYF	TGTGCCAGCAGTTTAAGGACGGGTTTGGGGCTAGCGGGAGGACGCTATAGCACAGATACGCAGTATTTT
TRBD1	.	TRBV5-6	TRBJ1-2	CASRPGQVYGYTF	TGTGCCAGCAGACCGGGACAGGTCTATGGCTACACCTTC
TRBD2	.	TRBV29-1	TRBJ2-3	CSVVRLAGTDTQYF	TGCAGCGTGGTCCGACTAGCGGGAACAGATACGCAGTATTTT
.	.	TRBV10-3	TRBJ2-7	CAISVSIFSLDGHYEQYF	TGTGCCATCAGTGTTAGCATTTTCTCCTTGGACGGACACTACGAGCAGTACTTC
TRBD2	.	TRBV27	TRBJ2-5	CASSRTSGTLETQYF	TGTGCCAGCAGTCGGACTAGCGGGACTCTGGAGACCCAGTACTTC
.	.	TRBV6-5	TRBJ1-6	CASSYDRSTYNSPLHF	TGTGCCAGCAGTTACGATCGGAGTACCTATAATTCACCCCTCCACTTT
.	.	TRBV7-9	TRBJ1-5	CASSQDDSLYQPQHF	TGTGCCAGCAGCCAGGATGACAGCCTCTATCAGCCCCAGCATTTT
.	.	TRBV7-3	TRBJ1-6	CASRSWSFTDSPLHF	TGTGCCAGCAGGTCCTGGTCTTTTACGGATTCACCCCTCCACTTT